These 20 T cell receptor beta chains were sequenced from one sample in a study of blood T cell repertoires in COVID-19. Clones were read by immunoSEQ multiplex PCR, and TCRdb kept only the in-frame ones, dropping some. The sample yields about 120,000 clones, 82% seen once. Input material: peripheral blood. The receptors here all came from a human donor in a cohort sampled during active COVID-19.

Of note for this clone: The same CDR3 also results from other DNA sequences found in this sample. The gene calls are TRBV7-2 and TRBJ2-3, with D possibly TRBD2 on 6 matching bases. The V gene lost 4 bases and the J gene lost 0 bases, with 8 bases spanning the gap. The CDR3 totals 14 residues. The germline gives CDR1 SGHTA, CDR2 FQGNSA. The CDR3 sequence is CASSSGTSTDTQYF. The CDR3 nucleotides are TGTGCCAGCAGCTCTGGGACTAGCACAGATACGCAGTATTTT.

The CDR3 DNA reads TGTGCAAGTCAGGAGCATCAGCCCCAGCATTTT. Protein product: CASQEHQPQHF. This sequence joins TRBV12-2 and TRBJ1-5. TRBV12-2 is designated a pseudogene. The CDR3 is 11 residues long.

The J gene is TRBJ1-6, the V gene TRBV7-9; 7 bases align to TRBD1. V shed 4 bases and J 13 bases; nucleotides not matched to a gene: 7. The CDR3 has 13 residues. Germline CDR1 is SEHNR and CDR2 is FQNEAQ (reference sequence). CDR3 loop: CASSSGQAAPLHF. Here the CDR3 DNA reads TGTGCCAGCAGCTCAGGACAGGCCGCCCCCCTCCACTTT. Filled out from reference TRBV7-9 and TRBJ1-6, the complete variable domain reads DTGVSQNPRHKITKRGQNVTFRCDPISEHNRLYWYRQTLGQGPEFLTYFQNEAQLEKSRLLSDRFSAERPKGSFSTLEIQRTEQGDSAMYLCASSSGQAAPLHFGNGTRLTVT.

The J gene is TRBJ1-1, the V gene TRBV6-1; D remains unclear. This CDR3 spans 14 amino acids. V lost 3 bases, J lost 0 bases, and 8 bases lay in between. Germline V gives CDR1 MNHNS, CDR2 SASEGT. This chain's CDR3 is CASSDGPVNTEAFF. For the CDR3, the DNA is TGTGCCAGCAGTGATGGGCCGGTGAACACTGAAGCTTTCTTT.

This clone was recorded a few times. The chain links TRBV10-1 to TRBJ1-2; D not resolved. CDR1 is WNHNN, CDR2 SYGVQD, per germline (reference sequence). There are 14 residues in the CDR3. V lost 0 bases, J lost 7 bases, and 12 bases lay in between. CDR3: CASSESPARGGYTF. CDR3 nucleotides: TGCGCCAGCAGTGAGTCGCCGGCGCGAGGTGGCTACACCTTC.

This chain links TRBV11-1 with TRBJ1-1; perhaps TRBD1 as D (5 bases). V lost 5 bases to trimming and J lost 0 bases, with 7 bases between them. This CDR3 spans 13 amino acids. Germline CDR1 is SGHAT and CDR2 is FQDESV (reference sequence). CDR3 bases: TGTGCCAGCAGCCCACAGGTGAACACTGAAGCTTTCTTT. This gives the protein CASSPQVNTEAFF.

For the CDR3, the DNA is TGTGCCATCAGTGAGTTAGCGACAGGGGGGTACTTC. It is translated as CAISELATGGYF. The chain is built from TRBV10-3 and TRBJ2-7; the match to TRBD1 covers 9 bases. The germline V gene has CDR1 ENHRY and CDR2 SYGVKD. V dropped 1 base and J dropped 12; count of bases not matched to a gene: 4. This CDR3 spans 12 amino acids.

This clone was observed a single time. The J gene is TRBJ2-5, the V gene TRBV2; D ambiguous. The CDR3 is made up of 12 amino acids. V was cut by 6 bases and J by 2 bases, with 7 bases left in between. CDR1 and CDR2 (germline): SNHLY, FYNNEI. The CDR3 sequence is CASRPTQETQYF. In DNA, the CDR3 is TGTGCCAGCAGGCCAACACAAGAGACCCAGTACTTC.

This chain joins TRBV6-2 or TRBV6-3 and TRBJ2-7, with TRBD1 identical over 7 bases. Looked up from germline, CDR1 is MNHEY and CDR2 is SVGEGT. The CDR3 contains 13 residues. Trimming took 3 bases from V and 4 from J; bases not matched to a gene: 3. CDR3 sequence (DNA): TGTGCCAGCAGTTATGGGACAGAATACGAGCAGTACTTC. Amino acids: CASSYGTEYEQYF.

This clone appeared a single time. J is TRBJ2-5 and V is TRBV18; tentatively, D is TRBD1 (5 bases). The CDR3 sequence is 13 residues long. V lost 4 bases and J lost 1, with 7 bases in between. Germline V gene lookup returns CDR1 KGHSH and CDR2 LQKENI. The CDR3 DNA sequence: TGTGCCAGCTCACGGGGCTTCCAAGAGACCCAGTACTTC. Its protein is CASSRGFQETQYF.

The chain joins TRBV14 to TRBJ2-5; D ambiguous. V shed 1 base and J shed 2 bases, with 8 bases lying between them. The CDR3 is 14 amino acids. Per the germline V gene, CDR1 is SGHDN and CDR2 is FVKESK. This chain's CDR3 is CASSQGLRQETQYF. The CDR3 DNA reads TGTGCCAGCAGCCAAGGTCTGCGGCAAGAGACCCAGTACTTC.

The chain uses TRBV13 and TRBJ2-3, with 11 bases that match TRBD1. Germline trimming cut 2 bases from V and 1 base from J; bases unmatched to any gene: 17. The CDR3 is 21 residues long. Germline V gives CDR1 PRHDT, CDR2 FYEKMQ (reference sequence). CDR3 amino acids: CASSLTPTLDRGQIGTDTQYF. The CDR3 nucleotides are TGTGCCAGCAGCTTAACCCCCACCTTGGACAGGGGGCAGATAGGCACAGATACGCAGTATTTT.

V and J are TRBV7-2 and TRBJ1-6, with 7 bases identical to TRBD1. The V gene's germline CDR1 is SGHTA and CDR2 FQGNSA. The CDR3 is made up of 13 amino acids. V lost 10 bases to trimming and J lost 6 bases; unmatched junction nucleotides: 6. In nucleotides, the CDR3 is TGTGCCACTTTGGGACAGTTTAATTCACCCCTCCACTTT. It specifies CATLGQFNSPLHF.

This chain uses TRBV5-1 with TRBJ2-1, with D perhaps matching TRBD2 (6 bases). The CDR3 is 13 amino acids. The V end was cut by 4 bases, the J end by 4 bases, with 9 bases between. CDR1 is SGHRS, CDR2 YFSETQ, per germline. CDR3 amino acids: CASSRAGYNEQFF. In DNA form, the CDR3 reads TGCGCCAGCAGCCGGGCGGGGTACAATGAGCAGTTCTTC. The full variable domain, its missing parts supplied by reference TRBV5-1 and TRBJ2-1, is KAGVTQTPRYLIKTRGQQVTLSCSPISGHRSVSWYQQTPGQGLQFLFEYFSETQRNKGNFPGRFSGRQFSNSRSEMNVSTLELGDSALYLCASSRAGYNEQFFGPGTRLTVL.

This clone was detected only a few times. The chain has TRBV7-2 and TRBJ2-4; TRBD1 is a possible D gene (7 bases). CDR3 length equals 15 residues. Trimming cost V 4 bases and J 4 bases, with 14 bases left between them. From germline, CDR1 is SGHTA and CDR2 FQGNSA. The CDR3 region is CASSSWTGLKNIQYF. The CDR3 DNA sequence: TGTGCCAGCAGCTCCTGGACAGGACTAAAAAACATTCAGTACTTC.

This clone has more than one count but fewer than ten. The CDR3 is CASSIIQGYEQYF. In DNA, the CDR3 is TGTGCCAGTAGTATTATTCAGGGCTACGAGCAGTACTTC. The chain has TRBV19 and TRBJ2-7; D may be TRBD1 (5 bases). The CDR3 has 13 residues. The germline V gene encodes CDR1 LNHDA and CDR2 SQIVND (reference sequence). Trimming took off 3 bases at V and 3 bases at J, with 9 bases between the two ends.

The chain is built from TRBV2 and TRBJ2-5, with D tentatively TRBD1 (6 bases). Germline CDR1 is SNHLY and CDR2 is FYNNEI. V shed 6 bases and J shed 5 bases, with 16 bases lying between them. This CDR3 comprises 14 residues. The CDR3 nucleotides read TGTGCCAGCAGCGACAGGATCCCGGGGGAGACCCAGTACTTC. This sequence encodes CASSDRIPGETQYF.

V gene TRBV4-3 combines with J gene TRBJ1-2; perhaps TRBD1 as D (5 bases). The CDR3 has 15 amino acids. The germline V gene encodes CDR1 LGHNA and CDR2 YSLEER. V was pared by 3 bases and J by 7 bases, with 18 bases between. CDR3: CASSHALITGAGYTF. The CDR3 nucleotides read TGCGCCAGCAGCCATGCCCTTATAACAGGAGCTGGCTACACCTTC.

The chain links TRBV10-1 to TRBJ1-1, with D tentatively TRBD1 (5 bases). The V gene's germline CDR1 is WNHNN and CDR2 SYGVQD (reference sequence). V shed 0 bases and J shed 1 base, with 15 bases lying between them. The CDR3 has 17 residues. The CDR3 reads CASSESRTSGGNTEAFF. CDR3 DNA sequence: TGCGCCAGCAGTGAGTCAAGGACATCTGGCGGGAACACTGAAGCTTTCTTT.

This clone was detected only once. V usage is TRBV11-2 and J usage is TRBJ1-4; TRBD1 might be the D (5 bases). This CDR3 has 14 residues. V lost 5 bases and J lost 5, with 12 bases in between. Germline assignment: CDR1 SGHAT and CDR2 FQNNGV. In DNA, the CDR3 is TGTGCCAGCAGCCTGGGGCAAGTGAATGAAAAACTGTTTTTT. This sequence encodes CASSLGQVNEKLFF.